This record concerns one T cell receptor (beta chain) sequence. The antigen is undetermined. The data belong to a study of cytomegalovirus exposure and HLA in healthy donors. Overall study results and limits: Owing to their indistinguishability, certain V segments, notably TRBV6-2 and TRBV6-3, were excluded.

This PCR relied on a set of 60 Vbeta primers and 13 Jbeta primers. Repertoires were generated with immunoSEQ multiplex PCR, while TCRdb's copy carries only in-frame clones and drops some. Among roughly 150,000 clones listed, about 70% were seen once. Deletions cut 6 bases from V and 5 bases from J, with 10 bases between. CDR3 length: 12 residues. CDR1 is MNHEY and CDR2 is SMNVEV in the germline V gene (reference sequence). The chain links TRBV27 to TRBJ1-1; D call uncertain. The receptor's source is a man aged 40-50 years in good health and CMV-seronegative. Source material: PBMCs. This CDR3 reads CASSPPGTEAFF. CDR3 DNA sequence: TGTGCCAGCAGCCCCCCGGGGACTGAAGCTTTCTTT.